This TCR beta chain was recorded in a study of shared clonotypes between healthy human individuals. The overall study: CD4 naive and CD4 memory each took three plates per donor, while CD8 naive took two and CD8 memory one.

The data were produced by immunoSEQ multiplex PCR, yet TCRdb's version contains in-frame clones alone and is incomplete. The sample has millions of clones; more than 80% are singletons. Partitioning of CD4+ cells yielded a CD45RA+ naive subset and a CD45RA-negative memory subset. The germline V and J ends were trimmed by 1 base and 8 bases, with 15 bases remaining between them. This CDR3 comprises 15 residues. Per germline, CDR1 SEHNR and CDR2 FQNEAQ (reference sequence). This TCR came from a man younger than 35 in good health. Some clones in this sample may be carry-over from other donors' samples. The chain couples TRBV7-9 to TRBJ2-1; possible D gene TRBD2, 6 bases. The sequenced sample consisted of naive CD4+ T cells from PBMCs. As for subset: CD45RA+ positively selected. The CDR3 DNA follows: TGTGCCAGCAGCTTAGAGGGCCCAGCGGGCGATGAGCAGTTCTTC. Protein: CASSLEGPAGDEQFF.